This entry describes one T cell receptor (beta chain). This sample was included in a study of cytomegalovirus exposure and HLA in healthy donors. The PCR used 60 Vbeta and 13 Jbeta primers. The table came from immunoSEQ multiplex PCR; TCRdb's copy has only in-frame clones and leaves some out. The data contain roughly 100,000 clones, 60% to 80% of them singletons. J was trimmed by 8 bases and V by 3 bases; bases with no gene match: 7. This CDR3 comprises 15 residues. Germline loops: CDR1 MDHEN, CDR2 SYDVKM. This TCR was recovered from a man aged 25 to 40 in good health and CMV-seronegative. The sequenced material came from PBMCs. V usage is TRBV28 and J usage is TRBJ1-4; 9 bases match TRBD1. The chain's CDR3 is CASSFPGQGGEKLFF. The CDR3 DNA is TGTGCCAGCAGTTTTCCGGGACAGGGTGGGGAAAAACTGTTTTTT.